The 11 T cell receptor beta chains presented below share a single source sample, sequenced in a study of blood T cell repertoires in COVID-19. The table came from immunoSEQ multiplex PCR; TCRdb's copy has only in-frame clones and leaves some out. The sample has some 380,000 clones, around 87% seen once. The sequenced sample consisted of peripheral blood. The origin of the receptors is a man younger than 30 with active or convalescent COVID-19.

This chain connects TRBV6-6 to TRBJ1-1; 7 bases match TRBD1. The germline CDR1 and CDR2 sequences are MNHNY and SVGAGI (reference sequence). The CDR3 has 15 residues. Trimming cost V 5 bases and J 4 bases; bases outside gene matches: 10. The CDR3 region is CASSPIRGQGTEAFF. Here the CDR3 DNA reads TGTGCCAGCAGTCCCATAAGGGGGCAGGGCACTGAAGCTTTCTTT.

This clone has just one count. The chain uses TRBV6-5 and TRBJ1-6; the D is unclear. Germline lookup yields CDR1 MNHEY and CDR2 SVGAGI. The V and J ends lost 0 bases and 10 bases respectively, with 7 bases between them. There are 13 residues in the CDR3. The CDR3 loop is CASSYSTGSPLHF. In DNA form, the CDR3 reads TGTGCCAGCAGTTACTCGACTGGCTCACCCCTCCACTTT.

This chain connects TRBV4-2 to TRBJ1-5, with D possibly matching TRBD1 (5 bases). V lost 0 bases and J lost 8, with 14 bases in between. Germline values: CDR1 LGHNA, CDR2 YNFKEQ. This CDR3 is built from 15 residues. CDR3 amino acids: CASSQEGGAREPQHF. The CDR3 DNA sequence: TGTGCCAGCAGCCAAGAGGGAGGGGCTCGGGAGCCCCAGCATTTT.

The chain employs TRBV9 and TRBJ2-5, with 13 bases lining up with TRBD2. J lost 5 bases, V lost 4 bases, and 5 bases had no gene match. The CDR3 loop spans 15 amino acids. CDR1 and CDR2 (germline): SGDLS, YYNGEE. The CDR3 nucleotides are TGTGCCAGCAGCACGGGACTAGCGGGATTGGAGACCCAGTACTTC. As protein: CASSTGLAGLETQYF.

The chain links TRBV5-1 to TRBJ2-7, with 9 bases that match TRBD1. The CDR3 covers 13 residues. J was trimmed by 3 bases and V by 3 bases; bases with no gene match: 1. Germline V gene data show CDR1 as SGHRS and CDR2 as YFSETQ. The CDR3 region has the DNA TGCGCCAGCAGCTGGGACAGGGACTACGAGCAGTACTTC. Its translation: CASSWDRDYEQYF.

CDR3 loop: CASSVSGAATGDEQFF. CDR3 coding DNA: TGTGCCAGCAGCGTCAGCGGAGCCGCGACGGGCGATGAGCAGTTCTTC. This rearrangement joins TRBV9 to TRBJ2-1; D perhaps matches TRBD2 (5 bases). The CDR3 totals 16 residues. Per the germline V gene, CDR1 is SGDLS and CDR2 is YYNGEE. V lost 2 bases to trimming and J lost 8 bases, with 20 bases between them.

The chain joins TRBV7-9 to TRBJ2-7; possible D gene TRBD2, 5 bases. This CDR3 region has 14 residues. Trimming removed 2 bases from V and 6 bases from J, with 14 bases in between. CDR1 is SEHNR and CDR2 is FQNEAQ in the germline V gene (reference sequence). CDR3 in DNA: TGTGCCAGCAGCTTACTCGACCCCACTAGCGAGCAGTACTTC. Encoded protein: CASSLLDPTSEQYF.

V and J are TRBV19 and TRBJ2-3, with 7 bases lining up with TRBD1. Germline V gene lookup returns CDR1 LNHDA and CDR2 SQIVND (reference sequence). The V segment lost 5 bases and the J segment 2 bases; nucleotides outside the gene matches: 10. The CDR3 consists of 16 residues. The CDR3 nucleotides read TGTGCCAGTAGTCTTCAGGGGGTTCTACCCACAGATACGCAGTATTTT. Protein: CASSLQGVLPTDTQYF.

The chain recombines TRBV7-9 with TRBJ1-5; D gene uncertain. Germline CDR1 is SEHNR and CDR2 is FQNEAQ (reference sequence). CDR3 size: 16 residues. Deletions cut 4 bases from V and 7 bases from J, with 20 bases between. CDR3 amino acids: CASSSSGLNSGQPQHF. The DNA for the CDR3 is TGTGCCAGCAGCTCCTCTGGGCTCAACTCGGGGCAGCCCCAGCATTTT.

The genes are TRBV28 and TRBJ1-2; a possible D gene is TRBD1 (5 bases). Per the germline V gene, CDR1 is MDHEN and CDR2 is SYDVKM. V lost 10 bases and J 8 bases, leaving 20 bases between the germline ends. The CDR3 length is 13 residues. CDR3 nucleotides: TGTGCCATGGGGAGGGGCAGACAAAGGGGCTACACCTTC. The encoded protein is CAMGRGRQRGYTF.

V is TRBV19 and J is TRBJ1-3; tentatively, D is TRBD1 (6 bases). V was trimmed by 7 bases and J by 6 bases, leaving 13 bases between them. The CDR3 is 13 residues long. From germline, CDR1 is LNHDA and CDR2 SQIVND (reference sequence). The CDR3 sequence is CASTQGRENTIYF. CDR3 coding DNA: TGTGCCAGTACGCAGGGGCGCGAAAACACCATATATTTT. Full variable domain (outside the CDR3, taken from reference TRBV19 and TRBJ1-3): DGGITQSPKYLFRKEGQNVTLSCEQNLNHDAMYWYRQDPGQGLRLIYYSQIVNDFQKGDIAEGYSVSREKKESFPLTVTSAQKNPTAFYLCASTQGRENTIYFGEGSWLTVV.